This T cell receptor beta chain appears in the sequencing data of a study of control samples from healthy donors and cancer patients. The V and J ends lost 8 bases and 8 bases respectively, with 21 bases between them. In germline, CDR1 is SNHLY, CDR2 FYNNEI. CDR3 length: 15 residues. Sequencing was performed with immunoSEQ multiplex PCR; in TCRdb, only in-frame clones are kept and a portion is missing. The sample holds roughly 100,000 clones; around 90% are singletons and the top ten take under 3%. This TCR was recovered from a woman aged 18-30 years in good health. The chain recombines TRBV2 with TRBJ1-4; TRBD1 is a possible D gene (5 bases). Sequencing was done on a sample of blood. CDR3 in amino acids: CASQRDGGVDEKLFF. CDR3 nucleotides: TGTGCCAGCCAGCGGGACGGGGGGGTAGACGAAAAACTGTTTTTT. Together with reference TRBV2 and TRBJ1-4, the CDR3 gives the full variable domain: EPEVTQTPSHQVTQMGQEVILRCVPISNHLYFYWYRQILGQKVEFLVSFYNNEISEKSEIFDDQFSVERPDGSNFTLKIRSTKLEDSAMYFCASQRDGGVDEKLFFGSGTQLSVL.